The TCR beta chain under discussion was sequenced for a study of blood T cell repertoires in COVID-19. CDR3 length: 15 amino acids. Germline values: CDR1 MNHNS, CDR2 SASEGT. Unmatched junction bases numbered 1, after V lost 0 bases and J lost 0 bases. The assay was immunoSEQ multiplex PCR, and TCRdb's table has in-frame clones only and misses some. This table has approximately 150,000 clones, about 85% appearing once. This clone came up once. Sequenced input: peripheral blood. The V call is TRBV6-1, the J call TRBJ1-2; TRBD1 matches at 7 bases. The sequence was collected from a man in his forties with acute or convalescent COVID-19. Here the CDR3 reads CASSEAGTANYGYTF. CDR3 DNA: TGTGCCAGCAGTGAAGCCGGGACAGCTAACTATGGCTACACCTTC.